This TCR beta chain is drawn from a study of blood T cell repertoires in COVID-19. Study at large: Samples representing acute and convalescent COVID-19 were sourced from the United States, Italy and Spain.

V was cut by 7 bases and J by 2 bases, with 17 bases left in between. Germline lookup yields CDR1 LNHDA and CDR2 SQIVND (reference sequence). This CDR3 spans 15 amino acids. In the study's own analysis: Counts of nucleated cells, estimated from reference gene primer amplification, were obtained. Clones were read by immunoSEQ multiplex PCR, and TCRdb kept only the in-frame ones, dropping some. V, J and clone size derive from that table, while D and trimming were established from the DNA sequence. The sample holds some 400,000 clones, roughly 86% seen once. A few counts support this clone. V usage is TRBV19 and J usage is TRBJ1-2, with D uncertain. Input material: peripheral blood. The source is a human donor with acute or convalescent COVID-19. The donor label of this sample is uncertain. CDR3 DNA sequence: TGTGCCAGTACTACCTCGCCTACCAACAACTATGGCTACACCTTC. This encodes CASTTSPTNNYGYTF.